The rows below give T cell receptor beta chains drawn from one sample of a study of shared clonotypes between healthy human individuals. Only in-frame clones appear in the TCRdb table, and some are missing; sequencing was by immunoSEQ multiplex PCR. This sample carries about 1.1 million clones, roughly 74% of them seen once, and the ten largest clones take approximately 0.52%. Source material: memory CD4+ T cells from PBMCs. These receptors came from a man aged 18 to 29 in good health. Some clones in this sample may be carry-over from other donors' samples. Both conserved end residues are part of each CDR3. Each record gives: clone size, V gene, CDR3 protein. Clone sizes are given selectively: once, few, many, or a class where the clone is expanded.

-,TRBV4-3,CASSQVRASGSYNEQFF
-,TRBV11-2,CASSILAGGITDTQYF
-,TRBV10-3,CAISEKGWNTEAFF
-,TRBV5-4,CASSSHGGTEAFF
-,TRBV6-5,CASSMGRTLAFF
once,TRBV5-1,CASSLAGREETQYF
-,TRBV29-1,CSAGRREEKLFF
few,TRBV12-5,CASALGVAVGTEAFF
-,TRBV19,CASSKTLLISPGHF
-,TRBV7-2,CASSLTRANTGELFF
-,TRBV5-5,CASSLGGGLGDTQYF
-,TRBV28,CASSYSYSGNTIYF
-,TRBV15,CATSSPHRDRGPQNIQYF
once,TRBV5-8,CASSLGAGGYQETQYF
once,TRBV12-5,CASGLVLDRKVETQYF
many,TRBV29-1,CSGQGQSEQFF
-,TRBV5-1,CASSHGTGNNEQFF
-,TRBV18,CASSPSDPGYYGYTF
-,TRBV9,CASSVGQGLYSGNTIYF
-,TRBV5-1,CASSAASTDTQYF
-,TRBV5-4,CASSGGEAYNEQFF
-,TRBV7-9,CASSLNSGSSYNEQFF
-,TRBV6-1,CASSEGAQGNPRETQYF
-,TRBV18,CASSPIAGDNEQYF
-,TRBV28,CASRQLSYGYTF
-,TRBV29-1,CSVGGNRGLTGELFF
-,TRBV5-1,CASSSLGNTEAFF
-,TRBV2,CACRQGRNTEAFF
-,TRBV12-5,CASGYLGGNEQFF
-,TRBV5-5,CASSIGPAQRNTEAFF
few,TRBV5-1,CASSLAPDGFNTEAFF
-,TRBV4-2,CASSQGSSGSYEQYF
-,TRBV11-2,CASSLARLAGANNEQFF
few,TRBV30,CAWSAGSQQYF
few,TRBV7-7,CASSSDLGQPQHF